A single sample gave rise to the 27 T cell receptor beta chains below, sequenced in a study of T-cell memory formation after mild COVID-19. TCRdb passed the 5' RACE reads through MiXCR, listing each CDR3 protein once. The repertoire holds about 400,000 distinct CDR3 sequences, with about 15% as singletons. Sequencing was done on a sample of PBMCs or a T cell subset sorted from them (not recorded which). Source of these receptors: a man between 18 and 35 years old who had mild COVID-19 (a few samples of this study predate the infection). Cell type and time point are not known.

The genes are TRBV6-5 and TRBJ2-3, with D hard to call. The length of the CDR3 is 16 residues. Germline CDR1 reads MNHEY; CDR2 reads SVGAGI. The V and J ends lost 2 bases and 4 bases respectively, with 16 bases between them. CDR3 DNA sequence: TGTGCCAGCAGTTACATGGACCACCCCCTTGCAGATACGCAGTATTTT. It encodes CASSYMDHPLADTQYF.

The rearrangement joins TRBV7-9 to TRBJ2-3, with 8 bases fitting TRBD1. The J segment lost 1 base and the V segment lost 6 bases, leaving 9 bases of the junction unmatched. The CDR3 runs to 16 residues. Germline CDR1 reads SEHNR; CDR2 reads FQNEAQ (reference sequence). The CDR3 nucleotides read TGTGCCAGCAGTGTTACCGGGACAGGAGGCACAGATACGCAGTATTTT. This codes for CASSVTGTGGTDTQYF.

V and J are TRBV20-1 and TRBJ2-7; no firm D call. V lost 4 bases and J lost 0, with 13 bases in between. The CDR3 consists of 14 residues. The germline CDR1 and CDR2 sequences are DFQATT and SNEGSKA (reference sequence). The CDR3 reads CSATTWKGSYEQYV. CDR3 coding DNA: TGCAGTGCTACCACTTGGAAGGGCTCCTACGAGCAGTACGTC.

This chain links TRBV3-1 with TRBJ2-1, with 14 bases fitting TRBD2. The J segment lost 4 bases and the V segment lost 5 bases, leaving 10 bases of the junction unmatched. The CDR3 has 18 amino acids. The germline V gene has CDR1 LGHDT and CDR2 YNNKEL (reference sequence). CDR3: CASSSWTSGGTNYNEQFF. Written as DNA, the CDR3 is TGTGCCAGCAGCTCCTGGACTAGCGGGGGGACAAATTACAATGAGCAGTTCTTC.

The chain uses TRBV6-5 and TRBJ2-6, with no clear D. Trimming pared 5 bases from V and 4 bases from J, leaving 12 bases between. The CDR3 contains 15 residues. Germline V lookup: CDR1 MNHEY, CDR2 SVGAGI. The CDR3 region is CASSIRGRGANVLTF. The CDR3 coding sequence is TGTGCCAGCAGTATCCGAGGTCGGGGGGCCAACGTCCTGACTTTC.

This clonotype showed up just a few times. The rearrangement links TRBV4-3 to TRBJ2-5, with D hard to call. Germline-derived CDR1 and CDR2 are LGHNA and YSLEER. The V end lost 0 bases, the J end lost 4 bases, and 12 bases lay between the germline ends. The CDR3 has 15 amino acids. The CDR3: CASSQDPLVRETQYF. The CDR3 nucleotides read TGCGCCAGCAGCCAAGATCCCTTAGTCCGAGAGACCCAGTACTTC.

The V call is TRBV27, the J call TRBJ1-4; 7 bases are a match to TRBD1. V lost 6 bases to trimming and J lost 8 bases; unmatched junction nucleotides: 6. The CDR3 loop spans 13 amino acids. In germline, CDR1 is MNHEY, CDR2 SMNVEV (reference sequence). The CDR3 region is CASSRQGGEKLFF. CDR3 bases: TGTGCCAGCAGCCGACAGGGTGGGGAAAAACTGTTTTTT.

This clonotype appeared many times. This chain connects TRBV5-1 to TRBJ2-5; D perhaps matches TRBD2 (5 bases). V lost 4 bases and J lost 4, with 17 bases in between. Germline lookup yields CDR1 SGHRS and CDR2 YFSETQ. The CDR3 extends over 15 amino acids. CDR3 DNA: TGCGCCAGCAGCCCCGAGCCTGCAGAGGGAGAGACCCAGTACTTC. This gives the protein CASSPEPAEGETQYF.

V gene TRBV11-3 combines with J gene TRBJ2-5; D unclear. Germline-derived CDR1 and CDR2 are SGHNT and YENEEA. The V end was cut by 4 bases, the J end by 2 bases, with 11 bases between. The CDR3 extends over 14 amino acids. CDR3 residues: CASSYGSAQETQYF. In nucleotides, the CDR3 is TGTGCCAGCAGCTACGGATCAGCTCAAGAGACCCAGTACTTC.

The table lists this clonotype with many counts. This chain uses TRBV27 with TRBJ2-3; D gene unclear. Germline loops: CDR1 MNHEY, CDR2 SMNVEV (reference sequence). Trimming took 4 bases from V and 4 from J, leaving 12 bases between them. The CDR3 sequence is 14 residues long. CDR3 coding DNA: TGTGCCAGCAGTTCCAACGCGTCACCAGATACGCAGTATTTT. Translated: CASSSNASPDTQYF.

The chain is built from TRBV4-1 and TRBJ2-5, with no clear D. The V and J ends lost 4 bases and 0 bases respectively, with 12 bases between them. The CDR3 consists of 15 residues. Germline V gene lookup returns CDR1 MGHRA and CDR2 YSYEKL. CDR3 DNA: TGCGCCAGCAGCCTACGGTGGCTGAACCAAGAGACCCAGTACTTC. It translates to CASSLRWLNQETQYF.

The genes are TRBV27 and TRBJ2-7; 9 bases map to TRBD1. Per germline, CDR1 MNHEY and CDR2 SMNVEV (reference sequence). Trimming at V came to 8 bases and at J to 3 bases, leaving 11 bases not matched to a gene. This CDR3 has 15 residues. Here the CDR3 DNA reads TGTGCCAGCGGGAGTGGGACAGGGAGGATCTACGAGCAGTACGTC. Protein: CASGSGTGRIYEQYV.

The V and J genes are TRBV7-2 and TRBJ2-5; no firm D call. Germline assignment: CDR1 SGHTA and CDR2 FQGNSA. Trimming removed 4 bases from V and 4 bases from J, with 16 bases in between. The length of the CDR3 is 15 residues. CDR3 DNA sequence: TGTGCCAGCAGCTCGTGGGCGCACTACCCAGAGACCCAGTACTTC. This encodes CASSSWAHYPETQYF.

This clonotype appeared many times. For the CDR3, the DNA is TGCAGTGCTAGTCCCAGGGGCTATGGCTACACCTTC. It is translated as CSASPRGYGYTF. The chain combines TRBV20-1 with TRBJ1-2; D perhaps matches TRBD1 (6 bases). Per the germline V gene, CDR1 is DFQATT and CDR2 is SNEGSKA (reference sequence). Between the trimmed V and J ends, which lost 3 bases and 4 bases, there was a span of 9 bases. This CDR3 region has 12 residues.

This chain joins TRBV3-1 and TRBJ2-7; D might be TRBD2 (6 bases). The germline CDR1 and CDR2 sequences are LGHDT and YNNKEL (reference sequence). V gave up 0 bases and J gave up 6 bases, with 15 bases separating them. The CDR3 runs to 15 residues. CDR3 coding DNA: TGTGCCAGCAGCCAAGATCCGGGAGTAGGGCGCGAGCAGTACTTC. Translation gives CASSQDPGVGREQYF.

The rearrangement joins TRBV6-5 to TRBJ2-2; D is tentatively TRBD1 or TRBD2 (5 bases each). The CDR3 covers 15 residues. V was shortened by 4 bases and J by 1 base, with 10 bases between the two germline ends. CDR1 is MNHEY, CDR2 SVGAGI, per germline. The CDR3 loop reads CASSSPGRNTGELFF. The CDR3 DNA reads TGTGCCAGCAGTTCGCCGGGACGGAACACCGGGGAGCTGTTTTTT.

This clonotype was picked up many times. J is TRBJ2-1 and V is TRBV7-2, with 10 positions matching TRBD2. Germline assignment: CDR1 SGHTA and CDR2 FQGNSA. This CDR3 is built from 15 residues. V shed 5 bases, J shed 2 bases, and the junction held 3 bases outside the gene matches. This CDR3 reads CASSLSGGAYNEQFF. For the CDR3, the DNA is TGTGCCAGCAGCCTAAGCGGGGGGGCCTACAATGAGCAGTTCTTC.

Only a few counts were recorded for this clonotype. The chain combines TRBV28 with TRBJ1-2; perhaps TRBD1 as D (6 bases). V lost 7 bases to trimming and J lost 3 bases, with 18 bases between them. The CDR3 contains 15 residues. The germline V gene encodes CDR1 MDHEN and CDR2 SYDVKM. CDR3 sequence reads: CASTLFGGLYYGYTF. DNA of the CDR3: TGTGCCAGCACCCTTTTTGGGGGCCTTTACTATGGCTACACCTTC.

This clonotype came up a few times. The genes are TRBV6-2 or TRBV6-3 and TRBJ2-5; D not certain. Germline lookup yields CDR1 MNHEY and CDR2 SVGEGT. V was pared by 4 bases and J by 4 bases, with 13 bases between. The CDR3 totals 14 residues. CDR3 DNA sequence: TGTGCCAGCAGTTTACGCGCGCCGGGAGAGACCCAGTACTTC. Translated, it gives CASSLRAPGETQYF.

The chain couples TRBV7-3 to TRBJ2-7; D not resolved. The CDR3 spans 14 residues. Germline V CDR1 and CDR2: SGHTA, FQGTGA. Trimming shortened V by 3 bases and J by 5 bases, and 14 bases separated the two germline ends. In DNA, the CDR3 is TGTGCCAGCAGCTTGTTTCCAGGAAACAACGAGCAGTACTTC. Its protein is CASSLFPGNNEQYF.

The chain is built from TRBV11-1 and TRBJ2-6; D is undetermined. The V end lost 5 bases, the J end lost 2 bases, and 4 bases lay between the germline ends. From germline, CDR1 is SGHAT and CDR2 FQDESV (reference sequence). This CDR3 has 13 residues. CDR3 in DNA: TGTGCCAGCAGCGACCCTGGGGCCAACGTCCTGACTTTC. It yields the protein CASSDPGANVLTF.

This chain joins TRBV12-3 or TRBV12-4 and TRBJ1-5; D not certain. V lost 6 bases and J 12 bases, leaving 15 bases between the germline ends. The CDR3 runs 12 residues. The DNA of the CDR3 is TGTGCCAGCAGACCGGGCCTAGGCCTCCAGCATTTT. Translated, it gives CASRPGLGLQHF.

This clonotype turned up a few times. This rearrangement joins TRBV4-3 to TRBJ2-2, with 11 bases matching TRBD2. CDR1 LGHNA and CDR2 YSLEER come from the germline V gene. Unmatched junction bases numbered 8, after V lost 0 bases and J lost 5 bases. This CDR3 has 18 residues. CDR3 residues: CASSQELAGAARTGELFF. The CDR3, as DNA: TGCGCCAGCAGCCAAGAACTAGCGGGGGCCGCGAGGACCGGGGAGCTGTTTTTT.

The CDR3 loop is CASSFSGSAGELFF. The CDR3 bases are TGTGCCAGCAGCTTTTCAGGGTCAGCCGGGGAGCTGTTTTTT. This rearrangement joins TRBV5-4 to TRBJ2-2; D may be TRBD1 (5 bases). This CDR3 comprises 14 residues. V was cut by 2 bases and J by 6 bases, with 11 bases left in between. Germline values: CDR1 SGHNT, CDR2 YYREEE (reference sequence). The whole variable domain, remainder taken from reference TRBV5-4 and TRBJ2-2, is ETGVTQSPTHLIKTRGQQVTLRCSSQSGHNTVSWYQQALGQGPQFIFQYYREEENGRGNFPPRFSGLQFPNYSSELNVNALELDDSALYLCASSFSGSAGELFFGEGSRLTVL.

The CDR3, as DNA: TGTGCCAGCAGTTACTCGAACGGGCAGGGAGGGAAGACCGGGGAGCTGTTTTTT. Its protein product is CASSYSNGQGGKTGELFF. The gene calls are TRBV6-5 and TRBJ2-2, with TRBD2 matching over 7 bases. The trim removed 0 bases at V and 5 bases at J, leaving 12 bases unmatched. CDR3 length equals 18 residues. Germline V CDR1 and CDR2: MNHEY, SVGAGI.

The rearrangement joins TRBV4-1 to TRBJ1-2, with D possibly TRBD1 on 5 matching bases. In germline, CDR1 is MGHRA, CDR2 YSYEKL. Trimming cost V 5 bases and J 2 bases, with 12 bases left between them. The CDR3 is 14 amino acids. CDR3 nucleotides: TGCGCCAGCAGCTCAATTTCAGGGAACTATGGCTACACCTTC. Translating it yields CASSSISGNYGYTF.

This clonotype was found a few times. This rearrangement joins TRBV6-2 or TRBV6-3 to TRBJ2-1; D possibly uses TRBD1 or TRBD2 (6 bases each). The CDR3 loop spans 11 amino acids. Germline lookup yields CDR1 MNHEY and CDR2 SVGEGT. V was pared by 5 bases and J by 9 bases, with 8 bases between. CDR3 nucleotides: TGTGCCAGCAGTGAGGGGGGTGAGCAGTTCTTC. Translated, it gives CASSEGGEQFF.